This is a list of T cell receptor beta chains from one sample in a study of Ad26.COV2.S vaccination and SARS-CoV-2 variants. The method was immunoSEQ multiplex PCR; TCRdb's version includes in-frame clones alone and lacks a portion of them. In the table there are around 250,000 clones, about 89% of which are singletons. The material was peripheral blood, obtained in a trial of Ad26.COV2.S vaccine versus placebo. The receptors were sampled from a person aged 18-60 years who received the Ad26.COV2.S COVID-19 vaccine or a placebo. The CDR3 runs from the conserved cysteine through the conserved F or W. Fields, in order: CDR3 DNA, CDR3 protein, D gene, clone size, J gene, V gene. D genes are given only for firm matches. Clone size is shown for a subset of rows, as once, few, many or a class of expanded clone.

CDR3 DNA: TGTGCCAGCAGTCTCCAGGACGTTAGCACAGATACGCAGTATTTT
CDR3 protein: CASSLQDVSTDTQYF
D gene: .
clone size: .
J gene: TRBJ2-3
V gene: TRBV6-6

CDR3 DNA: TGTGCCAGCAGGGGACTAGGGGATCTGGGTGAGCAGTTCTTC
CDR3 protein: CASRGLGDLGEQFF
D gene: TRBD2
clone size: .
J gene: TRBJ2-1
V gene: TRBV2

CDR3 DNA: TGTGCCAGCAGCGGCACAGGGACCAGTGGATTAAACTACGAGCAGTACTTC
CDR3 protein: CASSGTGTSGLNYEQYF
D gene: .
clone size: .
J gene: TRBJ2-7
V gene: TRBV2

CDR3 DNA: TGTGCCAGCAGGGACCCAGATTATAACGGGGGCTACACCTTC
CDR3 protein: CASRDPDYNGGYTF
D gene: .
clone size: .
J gene: TRBJ1-2
V gene: TRBV6-6

CDR3 DNA: TGTGCCAGCAGAGGGGCAGGGAATAATGAGCAGTTCTTC
CDR3 protein: CASRGAGNNEQFF
D gene: .
clone size: .
J gene: TRBJ2-1
V gene: TRBV12-3/TRBV12-4

CDR3 DNA: TGTGCCAGTAGTCCCCCTGGACTTACGGAGGACACTGAAGCTTTCTTT
CDR3 protein: CASSPPGLTEDTEAFF
D gene: .
clone size: .
J gene: TRBJ1-1
V gene: TRBV19

CDR3 DNA: TGTGCCAGCAGTTTATCTGACAGGGGAATTAATAACACTGAAGCTTTCTTT
CDR3 protein: CASSLSDRGINNTEAFF
D gene: TRBD1
clone size: .
J gene: TRBJ1-1
V gene: TRBV27

CDR3 DNA: TGTGCCAGCAGCCAAGGAAAGGGGGCGGTCTCCCAAGAGACCCAGTACTTC
CDR3 protein: CASSQGKGAVSQETQYF
D gene: TRBD1
clone size: .
J gene: TRBJ2-5
V gene: TRBV3-1/TRBV3-2

CDR3 DNA: TGTGCCAGCAGCCAATTCGGGGGAGGTCCTGAAGCTTTCTTT
CDR3 protein: CASSQFGGGPEAFF
D gene: .
clone size: .
J gene: TRBJ1-1
V gene: TRBV3-1/TRBV3-2

CDR3 DNA: TGTGCCAGCAGCTCCACAAGGTCCCCAGATAGGGAGCAGTACTTC
CDR3 protein: CASSSTRSPDREQYF
D gene: .
clone size: .
J gene: TRBJ2-7
V gene: TRBV7-2

CDR3 DNA: TGTGCCAGCAGTCCTGGCGATTCCTACGAGCAGTACTTC
CDR3 protein: CASSPGDSYEQYF
D gene: .
clone size: .
J gene: TRBJ2-7
V gene: TRBV6-5

CDR3 DNA: TGCGCCAGCAAGGACAGCGGGGGGGGATTCGGGGAGCTGTTTTTT
CDR3 protein: CASKDSGGGFGELFF
D gene: TRBD2
clone size: .
J gene: TRBJ2-2
V gene: TRBV10-2

CDR3 DNA: TGCGCCAGCAGCTTGGGCGGGGCCGGTAGCTACAATGAGCAGTTCTTC
CDR3 protein: CASSLGGAGSYNEQFF
D gene: .
clone size: .
J gene: TRBJ2-1
V gene: TRBV5-1

CDR3 DNA: TGCGCCAGCTCCTCGGACAGGGCGAACTATGGCTACACCTTC
CDR3 protein: CASSSDRANYGYTF
D gene: TRBD1
clone size: .
J gene: TRBJ1-2
V gene: TRBV5-1

CDR3 DNA: TGTGCCAGCAGCACGGGACCAAACACCGGGGAGCTGTTTTTT
CDR3 protein: CASSTGPNTGELFF
D gene: .
clone size: .
J gene: TRBJ2-2
V gene: TRBV7-2

CDR3 DNA: TGTGCCAGTAGTTCTCCATGGACAGGGGTTCCGTTCTTC
CDR3 protein: CASSSPWTGVPFF
D gene: TRBD1
clone size: .
J gene: TRBJ2-1
V gene: TRBV19

CDR3 DNA: TGTGCCAGCAGCTTGCGGGAGAACACCGGGGAGCTGTTTTTT
CDR3 protein: CASSLRENTGELFF
D gene: .
clone size: .
J gene: TRBJ2-2
V gene: TRBV5-8

CDR3 DNA: TGCGCCAGCAGCCAGTACAATGAGCAGTTCTTC
CDR3 protein: CASSQYNEQFF
D gene: .
clone size: .
J gene: TRBJ2-1
V gene: TRBV5-1

CDR3 DNA: TGTGCCATCGCTGCGGGGGGGCGCACTGAAGCTTTCTTT
CDR3 protein: CAIAAGGRTEAFF
D gene: .
clone size: .
J gene: TRBJ1-1
V gene: TRBV12-3/TRBV12-4

CDR3 DNA: TGTGCCAGCAGTTTAGGGACTCGGGAGCTGTTTTTT
CDR3 protein: CASSLGTRELFF
D gene: .
clone size: .
J gene: TRBJ2-2
V gene: TRBV28

CDR3 DNA: TGTGCCAGCTCACCCGGGACAGAACTAACGAACACTGAAGCTTTCTTT
CDR3 protein: CASSPGTELTNTEAFF
D gene: TRBD1
clone size: .
J gene: TRBJ1-1
V gene: TRBV18

CDR3 DNA: TGTGCCAGTAGTACGATAAAAACGGCGTTCTATAATTCACCCCTCCACTTT
CDR3 protein: CASSTIKTAFYNSPLHF
D gene: .
clone size: .
J gene: TRBJ1-6
V gene: TRBV19

CDR3 DNA: TGTGCCAGCAGCTTAGTCCGGGACTCGGCCAACGTCCTGACTTTC
CDR3 protein: CASSLVRDSANVLTF
D gene: .
clone size: .
J gene: TRBJ2-6
V gene: TRBV7-2

CDR3 DNA: TGTGCCAGCAGCCTCTTAGCGGGGGGAAGCCAAGAGACCCAGTACTTC
CDR3 protein: CASSLLAGGSQETQYF
D gene: .
clone size: .
J gene: TRBJ2-5
V gene: TRBV21-1

CDR3 DNA: TGTGCCTGGAGTGTACACGGGGTGTTAGGCAATCAGCCCCAGCATTTT
CDR3 protein: CAWSVHGVLGNQPQHF
D gene: .
clone size: .
J gene: TRBJ1-5
V gene: TRBV30

CDR3 DNA: TGTGCCAACGCCCTAGCAGATAAAGAGACCCAGTACTTC
CDR3 protein: CANALADKETQYF
D gene: .
clone size: .
J gene: TRBJ2-5
V gene: TRBV6-5

CDR3 DNA: TGTGCCAGCAGCCAAGCGAGCGGGAGGGCGGGAGATACGCAGTATTTT
CDR3 protein: CASSQASGRAGDTQYF
D gene: TRBD2
clone size: .
J gene: TRBJ2-3
V gene: TRBV3-1/TRBV3-2

CDR3 DNA: TGTGCCAGCAGTAGAGGACAGGGGACCACTGAAGCTTTCTTT
CDR3 protein: CASSRGQGTTEAFF
D gene: TRBD1
clone size: .
J gene: TRBJ1-1
V gene: TRBV6-1

CDR3 DNA: TGCGCCAGCAGCCCCAGAGGTCCCGACGAGGTTAGCTCCTACGAGCAGTACTTC
CDR3 protein: CASSPRGPDEVSSYEQYF
D gene: .
clone size: once
J gene: TRBJ2-7
V gene: TRBV4-3

CDR3 DNA: TGTGCCTGGAGACGCTCTGGAGTTTGGATGAACACTGAAGCTTTCTTT
CDR3 protein: CAWRRSGVWMNTEAFF
D gene: .
clone size: .
J gene: TRBJ1-1
V gene: TRBV30

CDR3 DNA: TGTGCTAGTGGTTCGATGACATACGAGCAGTACTTC
CDR3 protein: CASGSMTYEQYF
D gene: .
clone size: .
J gene: TRBJ2-7
V gene: TRBV12-5

CDR3 DNA: TGTGCCAGCTCACCGAACGCGGTACAAGAGACCCAGTACTTC
CDR3 protein: CASSPNAVQETQYF
D gene: .
clone size: .
J gene: TRBJ2-5
V gene: TRBV18

CDR3 DNA: TGTGCCAGCAGCTTGGCTCAGGGCTACCAAGAGACCCAGTACTTC
CDR3 protein: CASSLAQGYQETQYF
D gene: .
clone size: once
J gene: TRBJ2-5
V gene: TRBV7-9

CDR3 DNA: TGTGCCACCGGGAATGGAGGCTCCGGGGAGCTGTTTTTT
CDR3 protein: CATGNGGSGELFF
D gene: .
clone size: .
J gene: TRBJ2-2
V gene: TRBV24-1

CDR3 DNA: TGTGCCAGCACCTCGCCTATGGGTCAAGAGACCCAGTACTTC
CDR3 protein: CASTSPMGQETQYF
D gene: .
clone size: once
J gene: TRBJ2-5
V gene: TRBV7-2

CDR3 DNA: TGCGCCAGCAGCCCCGGGGGGCGAACCGGGGCCAACGTCCTGACTTTC
CDR3 protein: CASSPGGRTGANVLTF
D gene: .
clone size: .
J gene: TRBJ2-6
V gene: TRBV5-1

CDR3 DNA: TGTGCCAGCAGTGAAGCGGGTCAGGGGCAGTATGGCTACACCTTC
CDR3 protein: CASSEAGQGQYGYTF
D gene: .
clone size: .
J gene: TRBJ1-2
V gene: TRBV6-1

CDR3 DNA: TGCGCCAGCAGCCAAGAGGAAGCATCACCCCTCCACTTT
CDR3 protein: CASSQEEASPLHF
D gene: .
clone size: .
J gene: TRBJ1-6
V gene: TRBV4-3

CDR3 DNA: TGTGCCAGCACTCCCGAGGACTTC
CDR3 protein: CASTPEDF
D gene: .
clone size: .
J gene: TRBJ2-7
V gene: TRBV7-9

CDR3 DNA: TGTGCCTGGAGTAAGGGTACGGAGGGAGGCTACACCTTC
CDR3 protein: CAWSKGTEGGYTF
D gene: .
clone size: .
J gene: TRBJ1-2
V gene: TRBV30

CDR3 DNA: TGTGCCAGCAGTGCACCGACTAGCGGGGGGTATGAGCAGTTCTTC
CDR3 protein: CASSAPTSGGYEQFF
D gene: TRBD2
clone size: .
J gene: TRBJ2-1
V gene: TRBV27